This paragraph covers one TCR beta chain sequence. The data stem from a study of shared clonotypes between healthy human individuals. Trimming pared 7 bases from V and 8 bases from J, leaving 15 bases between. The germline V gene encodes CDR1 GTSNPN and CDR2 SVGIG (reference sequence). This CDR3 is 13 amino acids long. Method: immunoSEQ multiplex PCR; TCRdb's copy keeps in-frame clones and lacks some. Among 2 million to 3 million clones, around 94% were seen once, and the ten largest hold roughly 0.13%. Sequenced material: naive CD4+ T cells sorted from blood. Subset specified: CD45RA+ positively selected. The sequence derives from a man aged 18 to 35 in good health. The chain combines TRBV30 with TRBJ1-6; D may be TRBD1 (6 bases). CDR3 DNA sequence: TGTGCCTACACAGGGACTAACTATTCACCCCTCCACTTT. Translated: CAYTGTNYSPLHF.